This TCR beta chain was observed in a study of response to subunit inactivated influenza vaccine. Study outcomes and limitations: Authors proposed each seasonal influenza vaccination draws in few new T cells.

The CDR3 totals 11 residues. Deletions cut 8 bases from V and 10 bases from J, with 12 bases between. CDR1 is SGHVS, CDR2 FQNEAQ, per germline. TCRdb reanalysed the RT-PCR reads using MiXCR and keeps one entry per CDR3 protein. The table includes fewer than 550,000 distinct CDR3 sequences, 25% detected once. This clonotype was detected a few times. What it recognizes is unknown. The clonotype was recovered from a man in his fifties who received an inactivated influenza vaccine. The chain carries TRBV7-8 and TRBJ2-1, with D uncertain. Sequenced material: CD4+ T cells sorted from PBMCs, taken around 5 days after vaccination. The CDR3 reads CASRASFEQFF. The CDR3 nucleotides read TGTGCCAGCCGGGCCTCCTTCGAGCAGTTCTTC.